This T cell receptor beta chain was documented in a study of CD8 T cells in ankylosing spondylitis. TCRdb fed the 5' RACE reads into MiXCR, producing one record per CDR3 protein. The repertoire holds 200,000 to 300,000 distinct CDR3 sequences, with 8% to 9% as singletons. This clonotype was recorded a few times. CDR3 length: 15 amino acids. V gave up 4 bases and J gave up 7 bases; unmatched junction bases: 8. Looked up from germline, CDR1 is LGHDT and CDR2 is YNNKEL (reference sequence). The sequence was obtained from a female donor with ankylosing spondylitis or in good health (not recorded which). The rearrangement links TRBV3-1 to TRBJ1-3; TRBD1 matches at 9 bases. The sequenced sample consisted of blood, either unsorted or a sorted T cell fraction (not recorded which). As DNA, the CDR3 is TGTGCCAGCAGCCCACGGACAGGGGCCATGAACACCATATATTTT. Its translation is CASSPRTGAMNTIYF.